These T cell receptor beta chains were read from a single sample in a study of cytomegalovirus exposure and HLA in healthy donors. The assay was immunoSEQ multiplex PCR, and TCRdb's table has in-frame clones only and misses some. The sample lists 65,000 to 90,000 clones; approximately 90% were seen once. Material for sequencing was PBMCs. The receptor set was obtained from a woman between 18 and 29 years old in good health and CMV-seropositive. CDR3s include the opening cysteine and the closing phenylalanine or tryptophan. The D gene is left open where the match is weak. The size field is filled for only some rows; it gives once, few, many or a size class.

V	size	J	D	DNA	CDR3
TRBV4-1	-	TRBJ1-2	TRBD1	TGCGCCAGCAGCCAAAGGACAGGGAATGGCTACACCTTC	CASSQRTGNGYTF
TRBV25-1	-	TRBJ1-1	TRBD1	TGTGCCAGCAAACGGAGAGAGGGACAGGGAAGGGACACTGAAGCTTTCTTT	CASKRREGQGRDTEAFF
TRBV4-2	-	TRBJ2-2	-	TGTGCCAGCAGCCAGCAACCGGCGGACAAGAACACCGGGGAGCTGTTTTTT	CASSQQPADKNTGELFF
TRBV2	-	TRBJ2-5	TRBD2	TGTGCCAGCAGTAGCGGGAGGGGGCAAGAGACCCAGTACTTC	CASSSGRGQETQYF
TRBV18	-	TRBJ1-5	TRBD1	TGTGCCAGCTCACCAGAGGGGGCGAGTGGCAATCAGCCCCAGCATTTT	CASSPEGASGNQPQHF
TRBV30	-	TRBJ2-5	TRBD2	TGTGCCTGGACACTAGCGGGGGGGTACCAAGAGACCCAGTACTTC	CAWTLAGGYQETQYF
TRBV30	-	TRBJ2-7	TRBD2	TGTGCCTGGGCGCCGCAACTAGCGGGAGGGAGCTCCTACGAGCAGTACTTC	CAWAPQLAGGSSYEQYF
TRBV6-5	-	TRBJ2-1	-	TGTGCCAGCAGTTACTCCGAGGATACGGATGAGCAGTTCTTC	CASSYSEDTDEQFF
TRBV2	-	TRBJ2-4	TRBD2	TGTGCCAGCAAACTAGCGGGCCAGGTGCAAAACATTCAGTACTTC	CASKLAGQVQNIQYF
TRBV4-1	-	TRBJ2-1	TRBD2	TGCGCCAGCAGCCATGGGACTAGCGGGGGGGTTTTAAAATACAATGAGCAGTTCTTC	CASSHGTSGGVLKYNEQFF
TRBV9	-	TRBJ1-2	-	TGTGCCAGCAGGACGGAGAACTATGGCTACACCTTC	CASRTENYGYTF
TRBV27	-	TRBJ2-1	TRBD2	TGTGCCAGCAGTTCGCTAGCGGCTAGGGCTTACAATGAGCAGTTCTTC	CASSSLAARAYNEQFF
TRBV11-2	once	TRBJ2-1	TRBD2	TGTGCCAGCAGCTTAGGACTAGCGGGACTCAATGAGCAGTTCTTC	CASSLGLAGLNEQFF
TRBV6-1	-	TRBJ1-1	-	TGTGCCAGCAGACGAGACAGGCCATGGGGTGAAGCTTTCTTT	CASRRDRPWGEAFF
TRBV7-2	-	TRBJ1-1	-	TGTGCCAGCAGCCACCCACTCCGAGGGAACACTGAAGCTTTCTTT	CASSHPLRGNTEAFF
TRBV6-5	-	TRBJ2-3	-	TGTGCCAGCAGTCGTGCGGATACGCAGTATTTT	CASSRADTQYF
TRBV19	-	TRBJ2-7	-	TGTGCCAGCCTAGGGGATACCTACGAGCAGTACTTC	CASLGDTYEQYF
TRBV13	-	TRBJ1-2	-	TGTGCCAGCAGCGGCCGAGGGGGGGCAGGTGGCTACACCTTC	CASSGRGGAGGYTF
TRBV5-4	-	TRBJ2-1	TRBD2	TGTGCCAGCAGCTTGGGACTAGCGGGGGACAATGAGCAGTTCTTC	CASSLGLAGDNEQFF
TRBV28	few	TRBJ1-2	TRBD1	TGTGCCAGCAGTAAAAACCTGGGACAGTTCTATGGCTACACCTTC	CASSKNLGQFYGYTF
TRBV4-2	-	TRBJ1-4	TRBD1	TGTGCCAGCAGCCAAGGGGGACAGGCTGGGAATGAAAAACTGTTTTTT	CASSQGGQAGNEKLFF
TRBV19	-	TRBJ2-7	TRBD1	TGTGCCAGTAGTGAGGACAGGGGCTACGAGCAGTACTTC	CASSEDRGYEQYF
TRBV11-2	-	TRBJ2-7	-	TGTGCCAGCAGCTTAGTTTGGCCCCACCCTTCAGAAGAGCAGTACTTC	CASSLVWPHPSEEQYF
TRBV9	-	TRBJ1-1	TRBD1	TGTGCCAGCAGCAAACGACAGGGGGCCAACACTGAAGCTTTCTTT	CASSKRQGANTEAFF
TRBV4-1	-	TRBJ1-2	TRBD1	TGCGCCAGCAGCCAATCCCCCACAGGGGCCTACTATGGCTACACCTTC	CASSQSPTGAYYGYTF
TRBV19	-	TRBJ1-1	-	TGTGCCAGTAGTATTAGTCTGAACACTGAAGCTTTCTTT	CASSISLNTEAFF
TRBV19	-	TRBJ1-1	-	TGTGCCAGTAACCCGAGGGGGGGCGCCGGAAACACTGAAGCTTTCTTT	CASNPRGGAGNTEAFF
TRBV11-2	-	TRBJ1-5	-	TGTGCCAGCAGCACTGGGCCCGGGGTCGGGCAGCCCCAGCATTTT	CASSTGPGVGQPQHF
TRBV28	-	TRBJ2-1	TRBD2	TGTGCCAGCAGTCTGGGAAGCGGGGCCGTCAATGAGCAGTTCTTC	CASSLGSGAVNEQFF
TRBV30	-	TRBJ1-2	TRBD1	TGTGCCTGGGGGACAGGGGGGTTGAACTATGGCTACACCTTC	CAWGTGGLNYGYTF
TRBV27	-	TRBJ2-1	-	TGTGCCAGCACCTCAGGGCCCAGCTACAATGAGCAGTTCTTC	CASTSGPSYNEQFF
TRBV11-2	-	TRBJ2-7	-	TGTGCCAGCAGCGGAGCGGAGCCCTACGAGCAGTACTTC	CASSGAEPYEQYF
TRBV29-1	-	TRBJ1-2	-	TGCAGCGTTGATAGGGGGTTCGGAACGGATTTTAACTATGGCTACACCTTC	CSVDRGFGTDFNYGYTF